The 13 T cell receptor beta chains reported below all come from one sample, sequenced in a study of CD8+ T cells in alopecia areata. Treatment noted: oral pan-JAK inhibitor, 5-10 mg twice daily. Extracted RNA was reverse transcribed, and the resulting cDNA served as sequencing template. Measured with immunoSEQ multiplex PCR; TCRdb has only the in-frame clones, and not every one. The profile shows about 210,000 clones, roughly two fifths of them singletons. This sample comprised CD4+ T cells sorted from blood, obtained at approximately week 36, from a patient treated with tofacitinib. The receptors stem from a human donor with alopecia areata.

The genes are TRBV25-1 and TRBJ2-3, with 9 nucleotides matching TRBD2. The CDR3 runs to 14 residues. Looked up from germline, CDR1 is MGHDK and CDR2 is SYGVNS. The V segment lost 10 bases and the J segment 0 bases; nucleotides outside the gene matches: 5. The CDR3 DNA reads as TGTGCCACCGCGACTAGCGGAAGCACAGATACGCAGTATTTT. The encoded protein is CATATSGSTDTQYF.

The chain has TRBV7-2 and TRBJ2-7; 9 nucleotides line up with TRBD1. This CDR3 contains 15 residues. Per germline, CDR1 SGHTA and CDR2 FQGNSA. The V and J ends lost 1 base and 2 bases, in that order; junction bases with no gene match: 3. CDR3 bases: TGTGCCAGCAGCTTAGTGGGACAGGGCGCCTACGAGCAGTACTTC. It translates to CASSLVGQGAYEQYF.

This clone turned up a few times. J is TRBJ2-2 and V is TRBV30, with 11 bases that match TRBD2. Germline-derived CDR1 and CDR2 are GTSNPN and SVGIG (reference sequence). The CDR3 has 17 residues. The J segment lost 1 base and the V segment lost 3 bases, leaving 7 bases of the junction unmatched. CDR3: CAWRFLGLAGNTGELFF. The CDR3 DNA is TGTGCCTGGAGATTCCTTGGACTAGCGGGGAACACCGGGGAGCTGTTTTTT. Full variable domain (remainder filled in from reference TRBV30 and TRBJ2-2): SQTIHQWPATLVQPVGSPLSLECTVEGTSNPNLYWYRQAAGRGLQLLFYSVGIGQISSEVPQNLSASRPQDRQFILSSKKLLLSDSGFYLCAWRFLGLAGNTGELFFGEGSRLTVL.

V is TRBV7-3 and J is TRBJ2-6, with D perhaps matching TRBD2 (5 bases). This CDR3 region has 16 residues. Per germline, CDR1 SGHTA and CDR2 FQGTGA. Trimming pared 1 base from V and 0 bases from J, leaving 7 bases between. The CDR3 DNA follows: TGTGCCAGCAGCTTAAACAGCGGCTCTGGGGCCAACGTCCTGACTTTC. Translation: CASSLNSGSGANVLTF.

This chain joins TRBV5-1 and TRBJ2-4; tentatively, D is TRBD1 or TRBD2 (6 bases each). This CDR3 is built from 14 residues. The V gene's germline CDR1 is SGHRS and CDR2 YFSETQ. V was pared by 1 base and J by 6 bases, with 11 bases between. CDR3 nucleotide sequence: TGCGCCAGCAGCTTGCCGGGGGCGCGAAACATTCAGTACTTC. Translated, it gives CASSLPGARNIQYF.

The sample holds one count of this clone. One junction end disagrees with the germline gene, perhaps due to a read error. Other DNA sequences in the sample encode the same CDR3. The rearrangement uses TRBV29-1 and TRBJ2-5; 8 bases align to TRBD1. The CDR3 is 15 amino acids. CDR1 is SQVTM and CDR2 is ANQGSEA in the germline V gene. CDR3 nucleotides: TGCAGCGTTGAGCTTCAGGGGGCTGGCCAAGAAACCCAGTACTTC. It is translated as CSVELQGAGQETQYF.

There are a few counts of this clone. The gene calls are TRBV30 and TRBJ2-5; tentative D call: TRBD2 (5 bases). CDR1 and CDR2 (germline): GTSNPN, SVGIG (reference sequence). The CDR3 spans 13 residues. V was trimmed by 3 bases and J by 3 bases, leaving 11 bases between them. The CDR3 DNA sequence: TGTGCCTGGAGGGGCAGCGGAAAAGAGACCCAGTACTTC. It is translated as CAWRGSGKETQYF.

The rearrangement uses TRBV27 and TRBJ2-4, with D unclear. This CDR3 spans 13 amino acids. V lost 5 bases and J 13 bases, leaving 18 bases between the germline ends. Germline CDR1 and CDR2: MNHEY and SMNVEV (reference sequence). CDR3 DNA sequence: TGTGCCAGCAGTCCTAGGACGTTGAATGACCAGTACTTC. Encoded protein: CASSPRTLNDQYF.

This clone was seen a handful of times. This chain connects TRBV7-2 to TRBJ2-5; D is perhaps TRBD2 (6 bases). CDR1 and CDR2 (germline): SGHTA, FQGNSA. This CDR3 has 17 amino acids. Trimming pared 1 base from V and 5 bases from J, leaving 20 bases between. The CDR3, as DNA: TGTGCCAGCAGCTTAGTCCTCGGGGGTCAGGGAGAGGAGACCCAGTACTTC. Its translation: CASSLVLGGQGEETQYF.

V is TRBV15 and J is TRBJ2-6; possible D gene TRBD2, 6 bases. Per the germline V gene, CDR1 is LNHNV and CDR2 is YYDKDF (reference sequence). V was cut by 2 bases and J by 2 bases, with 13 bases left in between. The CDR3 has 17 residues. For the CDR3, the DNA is TGTGCCACCAGCAGACGTTCGGGAGCGGCTGGGGCCAACGTCCTGACTTTC. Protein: CATSRRSGAAGANVLTF. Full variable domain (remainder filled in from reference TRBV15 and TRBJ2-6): DAMVIQNPRYQVTQFGKPVTLSCSQTLNHNVMYWYQQKSSQAPKLLFHYYDKDFNNEADTPDNFQSRRPNTSFCFLDIRSPGLGDTAMYLCATSRRSGAAGANVLTFGAGSRLTVL.

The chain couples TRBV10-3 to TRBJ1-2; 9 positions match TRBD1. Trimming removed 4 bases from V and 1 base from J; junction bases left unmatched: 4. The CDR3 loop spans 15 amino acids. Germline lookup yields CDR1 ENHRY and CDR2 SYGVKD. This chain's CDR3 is CAISVTGQGNYGYTF. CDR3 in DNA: TGTGCCATCAGTGTTACGGGACAGGGTAACTATGGCTACACCTTC.

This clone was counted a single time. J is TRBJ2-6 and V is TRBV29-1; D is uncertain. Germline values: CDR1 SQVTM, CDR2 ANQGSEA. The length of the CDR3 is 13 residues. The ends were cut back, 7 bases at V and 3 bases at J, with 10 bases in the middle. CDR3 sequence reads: CSAWGGGANVLTF. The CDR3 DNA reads TGCAGCGCATGGGGTGGTGGGGCCAACGTCCTGACTTTC. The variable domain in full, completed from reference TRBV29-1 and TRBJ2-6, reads SAVISQKPSRDICQRGTSLTIQCQVDSQVTMMFWYRQQPGQSLTLIATANQGSEATYESGFVIDKFPISRPNLTFSTLTVSNMSPEDSSIYLCSAWGGGANVLTFGAGSRLTVL.

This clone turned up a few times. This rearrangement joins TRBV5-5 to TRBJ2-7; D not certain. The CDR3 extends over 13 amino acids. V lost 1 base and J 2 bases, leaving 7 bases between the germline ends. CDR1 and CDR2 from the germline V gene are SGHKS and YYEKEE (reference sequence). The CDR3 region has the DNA TGTGCCAGCAGCTTGCCGTTGACCTACGAGCAGTACTTC. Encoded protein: CASSLPLTYEQYF.